The TCR beta chain described here comes from a study of blood T cell repertoires in COVID-19. Turning to the study itself: Both acute and convalescent COVID-19 samples were obtained from the United States, Italy and Spain. PBMCs, B-cell-depleted T cells, or T cells provided the cDNA or gDNA that made up the material.

In its sample, this clone was seen once. Sequenced by immunoSEQ multiplex PCR; TCRdb stores in-frame clones only, minus some. The sample includes under 350,000 clones, approximately 86% of them seen just once. Germline values: CDR1 SNHLY, CDR2 FYNNEI. The CDR3 sequence is 12 residues long. V gave up 4 bases and J gave up 3 bases, with 7 bases separating them. Participants were placed into cohorts based on the clinical history they reported. The sample consisted of PBMCs or T cells enriched from blood (not recorded which). The chain uses TRBV2 and TRBJ2-7, with D unresolved. The origin of this receptor is a woman aged 40-49 years with acute COVID-19. CDR3 protein: CASSARIYEQYF. CDR3 DNA: TGTGCCAGCAGTGCCAGAATCTACGAGCAGTACTTC.